This entry lists 14 T cell receptor beta chains sequenced from one sample in a study of blood T cell repertoires in COVID-19. Assay used: immunoSEQ multiplex PCR; TCRdb lists only in-frame clones, some missing. The sample carries 100,000 or so clones, around 74% recorded once. The specimen was peripheral blood. Every receptor here comes from a woman aged 70-85 years with acute or convalescent COVID-19.

In regard to this clone: Other DNA variants within this sample encode the same CDR3. CDR3 coding DNA: TGCGCCAGCAGGGTCGGTGGCACTGAAGCTTTCTTT. It translates to CASRVGGTEAFF. V is TRBV10-2 and J is TRBJ1-1; D gene unclear. Germline values: CDR1 WSHSY, CDR2 SAAADI. The ends were cut back, 6 bases at V and 4 bases at J, with 9 bases in the middle. The CDR3 length is 12 residues.

The chain uses TRBV9 and TRBJ2-3; 7 bases are a match to TRBD1. Germline loops: CDR1 SGDLS, CDR2 YYNGEE. With V trimmed by 3 bases and J by 4 bases, 8 bases remained unmatched. This CDR3 has 15 amino acids. CDR3 DNA: TGTGCCAGCAGCGGGGGACAGCTGATTCCAGATACGCAGTATTTT. Its protein product is CASSGGQLIPDTQYF.

The genes are TRBV20-1 and TRBJ2-7, with D uncertain. Trimming took 0 bases from V and 3 from J, leaving 3 bases between them. CDR1 is DFQATT and CDR2 is SNEGSKA in the germline V gene (reference sequence). The CDR3 has 11 residues. CDR3 region: CSARDSYEQYF. The CDR3 nucleotides read TGCAGTGCTAGAGACAGCTACGAGCAGTACTTC.

This chain connects TRBV5-1 to TRBJ2-7; no clear D. The V end was cut by 3 bases, the J end by 5 bases, with 6 bases between. The CDR3 spans 11 residues. CDR1 and CDR2 from the germline V gene are SGHRS and YFSETQ. This CDR3 is CASSSRNEQYF. CDR3 nucleotide sequence: TGCGCCAGCAGCTCTCGTAACGAGCAGTACTTC.

This sequence joins TRBV9 and TRBJ2-2; tentative D call: TRBD1 (6 bases). Germline V gene sequence: CDR1 SGDLS, CDR2 YYNGEE. This CDR3 comprises 13 residues. V gave up 7 bases and J gave up 6 bases, with 13 bases separating them. The CDR3 sequence: CASGRGGPGELFF. The DNA of the CDR3 is TGTGCCAGCGGCCGTGGGGGCCCCGGGGAGCTGTTTTTT.

The genes are TRBV2 and TRBJ1-2, with D possibly being TRBD1 (6 bases). The germline V gene has CDR1 SNHLY and CDR2 FYNNEI. CDR3 length: 13 amino acids. The V and J ends lost 5 bases and 7 bases respectively, with 14 bases between them. The CDR3 nucleotides read TGTGCCAGCAGTTTTGGGGCAGGGGCTGGCTACACCTTC. Translating it yields CASSFGAGAGYTF.

The rearrangement uses TRBV6-5 and TRBJ2-3, with 7 bases lining up with TRBD1. The CDR3 runs 14 residues. V was clipped by 8 bases and J by 1 base; unmatched bases: 6. Germline lookup yields CDR1 MNHEY and CDR2 SVGAGI. Here the CDR3 reads CASWLGGGTDTQYF. In DNA form, the CDR3 reads TGTGCCAGCTGGTTAGGGGGCGGCACAGATACGCAGTATTTT.

V usage is TRBV6-5 and J usage is TRBJ1-5, with D tentatively TRBD1 (6 bases). Germline CDR1 reads MNHEY; CDR2 reads SVGAGI. The CDR3 totals 15 residues. V lost 2 bases and J lost 4, with 12 bases in between. The CDR3 here is CASSYEGHPNQPQHF. The CDR3 DNA follows: TGTGCCAGCAGTTACGAGGGACACCCAAATCAGCCCCAGCATTTT.

This clone was counted a few times. This sequence joins TRBV6-2 or TRBV6-3 and TRBJ2-7, with 8 bases lining up with TRBD1. V lost 6 bases and J lost 9; bases outside the gene matches: 7. CDR1 is MNHEY and CDR2 is SVGEGT in the germline V gene. The CDR3 is 12 residues long. The CDR3 is CASSGGQGRQYF. CDR3 sequence (DNA): TGTGCCAGCAGCGGAGGACAGGGACGGCAGTACTTC.

The chain has TRBV5-1 and TRBJ1-2; D is perhaps TRBD1 (5 bases). This CDR3 has 13 amino acids. Germline-derived CDR1 and CDR2 are SGHRS and YFSETQ. V lost 2 bases, J lost 4 bases, and 9 bases lay in between. The chain's CDR3 is CASSFDRIYGYTF. The DNA of the CDR3 is TGCGCCAGCAGCTTCGACAGAATCTATGGCTACACCTTC.

This clone has only a few counts. The genes are TRBV7-9 and TRBJ2-5; 9 positions match TRBD2. Germline-derived CDR1 and CDR2 are SEHNR and FQNEAQ (reference sequence). CDR3 length: 16 residues. With V trimmed by 3 bases and J by 3 bases, 8 bases remained unmatched. CDR3 residues: CASSFLGVAGEETQYF. As DNA, the CDR3 is TGTGCCAGCAGCTTTCTCGGGGTAGCGGGGGAAGAGACCCAGTACTTC.

V usage is TRBV19 and J usage is TRBJ1-1, with 7 bases lining up with TRBD1. The V segment lost 2 bases and the J segment 4 bases; nucleotides outside the gene matches: 7. The CDR3 spans 15 residues. The germline gives CDR1 LNHDA, CDR2 SQIVND (reference sequence). CDR3 sequence reads: CASSIRGTVGTEAFF. The CDR3 DNA reads TGTGCCAGTAGTATAAGGGGGACAGTCGGCACTGAAGCTTTCTTT.

This clone was counted a few times. V is TRBV27 and J is TRBJ1-1; TRBD1 might be the D (5 bases). The CDR3 has 12 residues. V shed 2 bases and J shed 5 bases, with 6 bases lying between them. CDR1 MNHEY and CDR2 SMNVEV come from the germline V gene (reference sequence). This CDR3 reads CASSLRGTEAFF. The CDR3 DNA reads as TGTGCCAGCAGTTTAAGGGGAACTGAAGCTTTCTTT.

This clone has just one count. The chain has TRBV2 and TRBJ2-5; 7 bases are shared with TRBD1. The CDR3 consists of 14 residues. V was pared by 6 bases and J by 3 bases, with 7 bases of the junction left unmatched. CDR1 SNHLY and CDR2 FYNNEI come from the germline V gene. The CDR3, as DNA: TGTGCCAGCAGCGGCGACAGGGCCGAAGAGACCCAGTACTTC. Translated: CASSGDRAEETQYF.